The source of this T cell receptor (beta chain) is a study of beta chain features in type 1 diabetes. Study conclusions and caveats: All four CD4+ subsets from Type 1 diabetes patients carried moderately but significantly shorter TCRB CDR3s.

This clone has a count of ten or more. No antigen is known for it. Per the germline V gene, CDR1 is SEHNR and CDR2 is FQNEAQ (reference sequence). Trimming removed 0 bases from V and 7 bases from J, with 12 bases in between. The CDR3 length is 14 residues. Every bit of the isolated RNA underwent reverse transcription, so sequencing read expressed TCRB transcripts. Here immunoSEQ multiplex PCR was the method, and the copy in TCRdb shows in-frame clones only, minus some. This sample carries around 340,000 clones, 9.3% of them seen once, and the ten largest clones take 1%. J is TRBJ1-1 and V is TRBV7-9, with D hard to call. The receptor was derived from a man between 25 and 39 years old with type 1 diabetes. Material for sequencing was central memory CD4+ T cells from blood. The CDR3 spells CASSLALLRDEAFF. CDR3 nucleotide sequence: TGTGCCAGCAGCTTAGCGCTGTTGCGGGATGAAGCTTTCTTT.